This section outlines one T cell receptor (beta chain) sequence together with its context. These data originate in a study of blood T cell repertoires in COVID-19. About the research overall: The study drew acute and convalescent COVID-19 samples from the United States, Italy and Spain. The cDNA or gDNA used as material had been derived from T cells, B-cell-depleted T cells, or PBMCs.

Trimming cost V 5 bases and J 2 bases; bases outside gene matches: 4. CDR1 is SNHLY, CDR2 FYNNEI, per germline. The CDR3 loop spans 15 amino acids. Some clones are missing from TCRdb's copy, which holds only in-frame ones; the method was immunoSEQ multiplex PCR. Of roughly 400,000 clones in the sample, 90% were seen once. In assigning cohorts, the study relied on participant-reported clinical history. Recovery among Cohort 3 donors was established by two negative PCRs, clearance, or symptom resolution. Sequenced input: PBMCs or T cells enriched from blood (not recorded which). V is TRBV2 and J is TRBJ1-3; 9 positions match TRBD1. This sequence was found in a man aged 18 to 30 who had recovered from COVID-19. The CDR3 protein is CASSTGGLAGNTIYF. The CDR3 DNA follows: TGTGCCAGCAGTACAGGGGGCTTAGCTGGAAACACCATATATTTT.